This TCR beta chain was sequenced for a study of CD8 T cells in Susac syndrome. Whole-study findings and limits: The number of individuals included in the study's TCR sequencing and HLA analysis was acknowledged as relatively small.

There are 17 residues in the CDR3. Trimming cost V 0 bases and J 1 base; bases outside gene matches: 4. Germline values: CDR1 LGHDT, CDR2 YNNKEL (reference sequence). With random hexamers, reverse transcription was performed on about 0.45 to 1 ug of RNA. The method of amplification for TCR beta CDR3 was immunoSEQ multiplex PCR, covering 54 Vbeta and 13 Jbeta. From the immunoSEQ multiplex PCR reads, TCRdb called clonotypes with MiXCR, one entry per CDR3 protein. The sample has 130,000 or so distinct CDR3 sequences; around nine tenths are singletons. Regarding this clonotype: Antigen unknown.

The TCR sequence derives from a human donor with multiple sclerosis. V and J are TRBV3-1 and TRBJ2-3, with 10 bases identical to TRBD2. Sequences were obtained from CD8+ T cells from PBMCs. The DNA of the CDR3 is TGTGCCAGCAGCCAAGACCCCCTAGCGGGGGGCACAGATACGCAGTATTTT. The encoded protein is CASSQDPLAGGTDTQYF.